This T cell receptor (beta chain) was found in a study of shared clonotypes between healthy human individuals. Looking at the study overall: Three plates each covered CD4 naive and memory; CD8 naive two, CD8 memory one.

Clones were read by immunoSEQ multiplex PCR, and TCRdb kept only the in-frame ones, dropping some. This sample has some 2.1 million clones, with roughly 93% found just once. Germline assignment: CDR1 MNHEY and CDR2 SVGAGI. The germline V and J ends were trimmed by 8 bases and 6 bases, with 17 bases remaining between them. There are 14 residues in the CDR3. Note on this clone: Its target is unknown.

Study-level findings and limits: Clonotypes that were shared across a handful of donors made up 4.5% to 5% of naive CD4 clonotypes. Naive subsets usually exceeded memory subsets in estimated richness.

CD45RO-negative, CCR7-selected cells formed the naive CD8 fraction, which excluded terminally differentiated effector memory CD45RA+ cells. All the donors were Caucasian adults who lived in Nashville, Tennessee. The source is a young man in good health. Some clones in this sample may be carry-over from other donors' samples. Sequencing used naive CD8+ T cells from PBMCs. The chain has TRBV6-5 and TRBJ1-5; D possibly corresponds to TRBD1 (6 bases). CDR3 nucleotide sequence: TGTGCCAGCGCTGGACAGTATGGGATTCAGCCCCAGCATTTT. Translating it yields CASAGQYGIQPQHF.